A single sample is the source of the 24 T cell receptor beta chains below, sequenced in a study of early T cells in non-severe SARS-CoV-2 infection. Each CDR3 protein is one row after TCRdb ran MiXCR on the 5' RACE reads. The repertoire holds roughly 57,000 distinct CDR3 sequences, with 10% to 15% as singletons. Sequenced material: whole blood, taken at baseline. These receptors were taken from an adult who was a healthcare worker with PCR-confirmed SARS-CoV-2 infection or an uninfected control (not recorded which).

This clonotype was seen repeatedly, ten times or more. V and J are TRBV12-3 or TRBV12-4 and TRBJ2-1; 7 bases are a match to TRBD2. The ends lost 6 bases at V and 2 bases at J; junction bases unmatched: 10. CDR3 size: 16 residues. The CDR3 nucleotides read TGTGCCAGCAGCCCCACTAGCGAAGGAACCTACAATGAGCAGTTCTTC. Translated: CASSPTSEGTYNEQFF.

This chain uses TRBV6-2 or TRBV6-3 with TRBJ2-1, with D possibly matching TRBD2 (6 bases). Trimming left V 4 bases short and J 0 bases short, with 19 bases between. The germline CDR1 and CDR2 sequences are MNHEY and SVGEGT. CDR3 length: 18 residues. CDR3 protein: CASSSIPGSQSSYNEQFF. The CDR3 nucleotides are TGTGCCAGCAGTTCAATACCCGGGAGCCAGAGCTCCTACAATGAGCAGTTCTTC.

This clonotype showed up just a few times. The CDR3 nucleotides are TGTGCCAGCAGCTTAACGGGGGGCACAGATACGCAGTATTTT. Translation gives CASSLTGGTDTQYF. The chain carries TRBV7-3 and TRBJ2-3; D may correspond to TRBD1 or TRBD2 (5 bases each). The CDR3 extends over 14 amino acids. Looked up from germline, CDR1 is SGHTA and CDR2 is FQGTGA. V gave up 0 bases and J gave up 1 base, with 5 bases separating them.

The CDR3 DNA reads as TGTGCCAGCAGTTACGCAGGGGCCGACATAACCCCCTACGAGCAGTACTTC. Translated: CASSYAGADITPYEQYF. The chain is built from TRBV6-2 or TRBV6-3 and TRBJ2-7, with D possibly TRBD1 on 6 matching bases. V shed 2 bases and J shed 2 bases, with 19 bases lying between them. The CDR3 loop spans 17 amino acids. Germline V CDR1 and CDR2: MNHEY, SVGEGT.

The chain carries TRBV29-1 and TRBJ2-5; D is possibly TRBD1 (5 bases). The CDR3 totals 15 residues. Germline CDR1 and CDR2: SQVTM and ANQGSEA. V was shortened by 4 bases and J by 4 bases, with 19 bases between the two germline ends. The DNA of the CDR3 is TGCAGCGTTGTTACGGCTAGTGTAAGGGGAGAGACCCAGTACTTC. It codes for CSVVTASVRGETQYF.

This rearrangement joins TRBV2 to TRBJ2-6, with 7 bases that match TRBD1. CDR1 SNHLY and CDR2 FYNNEI come from the germline V gene. There are 17 residues in the CDR3. V shed 6 bases and J 0 bases; nucleotides not matched to a gene: 8. The CDR3 protein is CASSPETGNSGANVLTF. The CDR3 DNA sequence: TGTGCCAGCAGCCCAGAGACAGGGAACTCTGGGGCCAACGTCCTGACTTTC.

The rearrangement joins TRBV7-2 to TRBJ2-5, with D unresolved. This CDR3 spans 13 amino acids. The V end lost 5 bases, the J end lost 5 bases, and 12 bases lay between the germline ends. Per the germline V gene, CDR1 is SGHTA and CDR2 is FQGNSA. CDR3 nucleotide sequence: TGTGCCAGCAGCCCCGCAGGCCGGGAGACCCAGTACTTC. This sequence encodes CASSPAGRETQYF. The full variable domain, rest sourced from reference TRBV7-2 and TRBJ2-5, is GAGVSQSPSNKVTEKGKDVELRCDPISGHTALYWYRQSLGQGLEFLIYFQGNSAPDKSGLPSDRFSAERTGGSVSTLTIQRTQQEDSAVYLCASSPAGRETQYFGPGTRLLVL.

The table lists this clonotype with many counts. The chain couples TRBV29-1 to TRBJ2-1; D is unresolved. This CDR3 contains 12 residues. V was pared by 7 bases and J by 7 bases, with 14 bases between. Germline assignment: CDR1 SQVTM and CDR2 ANQGSEA. The CDR3 coding sequence is TGCAGCGCCGTGGGCCAGAATAATGAGCAGTTCTTC. Amino acid sequence: CSAVGQNNEQFF.

Here the CDR3 reads CASSLGPGTLYEQYF. CDR3 nucleotide sequence: TGTGCCAGCAGCTTGGGACCAGGGACACTCTACGAGCAGTACTTC. V gene TRBV5-5 combines with J gene TRBJ2-7, with D perhaps matching TRBD1 (6 bases). This CDR3 spans 15 amino acids. In germline, CDR1 is SGHKS, CDR2 YYEKEE (reference sequence). Trimming stripped 0 bases from V and 3 bases from J, with 13 bases between.

The V and J genes are TRBV7-3 and TRBJ2-2; TRBD2 matches 7 bases. The V gene end was trimmed by 3 bases and the J gene end by 8 bases; junction bases not matched to a gene: 3. The germline V gene has CDR1 SGHTA and CDR2 FQGTGA. This CDR3 spans 13 amino acids. The CDR3 DNA reads as TGTGCCAGCAGCTTTGCGGGAGTGGGGGAGCTGTTTTTT. It specifies CASSFAGVGELFF.

This clonotype was detected only a few times. The rearrangement joins TRBV11-2 to TRBJ2-3; no clear D. CDR3 size: 15 residues. V was shortened by 3 bases and J by 0 bases, with 10 bases between the two germline ends. The germline gives CDR1 SGHAT, CDR2 FQNNGV. The CDR3 DNA sequence: TGTGCCAGCAGCTTCGGCGGCGGTAGCACAGATACGCAGTATTTT. Translation gives CASSFGGGSTDTQYF. Together with reference TRBV11-2 and TRBJ2-3, the CDR3 gives the full variable domain: EAGVAQSPRYKIIEKRQSVAFWCNPISGHATLYWYQQILGQGPKLLIQFQNNGVVDDSQLPKDRFSAERLKGVDSTLKIQPAKLEDSAVYLCASSFGGGSTDTQYFGPGTRLTVL.

This chain uses TRBV11-2 with TRBJ2-5; D is possibly TRBD1 (6 bases). The V end lost 1 base, the J end lost 7 bases, and 16 bases lay between the germline ends. Per the germline V gene, CDR1 is SGHAT and CDR2 is FQNNGV. The CDR3 loop spans 15 amino acids. The CDR3 reads CASSLVVDTGRTQYF. CDR3 sequence (DNA): TGTGCCAGCAGCTTAGTAGTGGATACAGGGCGGACCCAGTACTTC.

This clonotype was counted between two and nine times. The rearrangement joins TRBV6-5 to TRBJ2-7; 8 nucleotides agree with TRBD1. The CDR3 covers 13 residues. V was clipped by 7 bases and J by 6 bases; unmatched bases: 8. Per the germline V gene, CDR1 is MNHEY and CDR2 is SVGAGI. The CDR3 spells CASKVDRGAEQYF. The CDR3 DNA is TGTGCCAGCAAGGTAGACAGGGGAGCCGAGCAGTACTTC.

This clonotype has more than one count but fewer than ten. V usage is TRBV11-2 and J usage is TRBJ2-7; D is perhaps TRBD2 (5 bases). The CDR3 consists of 14 residues. V was trimmed by 3 bases and J by 6 bases, leaving 15 bases between them. CDR1 and CDR2 (germline): SGHAT, FQNNGV. The CDR3 coding sequence is TGTGCCAGCAGCTTTGATTTACGGGGTGGCGAGCAGTACTTC. Translated: CASSFDLRGGEQYF.

This clonotype was counted between two and nine times. The chain joins TRBV2 to TRBJ1-5; D is uncertain. The V end was cut by 6 bases, the J end by 4 bases, with 7 bases between. The germline V gene has CDR1 SNHLY and CDR2 FYNNEI. The CDR3 sequence is 12 residues long. In nucleotides, the CDR3 is TGTGCCAGCAGGTCGGAGAATCAGCCCCAGCATTTT. This gives the protein CASRSENQPQHF.

The chain employs TRBV7-9 and TRBJ1-4; D gene uncertain. V lost 1 base and J lost 10, with 13 bases in between. This CDR3 is built from 14 residues. CDR1 and CDR2 (germline): SEHNR, FQNEAQ (reference sequence). In DNA form, the CDR3 reads TGTGCCAGCAGCTTAGGCGGCGGAGGGAGAAAACTGTTTTTT. This sequence encodes CASSLGGGGRKLFF.

The chain joins TRBV4-1 to TRBJ2-1; D unclear. The CDR3 is made up of 13 amino acids. CDR1 is MGHRA and CDR2 is YSYEKL in the germline V gene. The V end lost 1 base, the J end lost 8 bases, and 9 bases lay between the germline ends. CDR3 protein: CASSQGPVHEQFF. CDR3 coding DNA: TGCGCCAGCAGCCAAGGGCCAGTCCATGAGCAGTTCTTC.

The V and J genes are TRBV27 and TRBJ2-5; D possibly corresponds to TRBD2 (5 bases). The germline V gene has CDR1 MNHEY and CDR2 SMNVEV (reference sequence). The CDR3 runs 13 residues. V was pared by 5 bases and J by 5 bases, with 12 bases between. The CDR3 nucleotides are TGTGCCAGCAGTCCCTTTCGAGGGGAGACCCAGTACTTC. Translation gives CASSPFRGETQYF.

This clonotype was counted between two and nine times. This chain links TRBV5-1 with TRBJ2-1, with D tentatively TRBD1 (5 bases). The CDR3 sequence is 15 residues long. CDR1 and CDR2 from the germline V gene are SGHRS and YFSETQ. Trimming removed 0 bases from V and 3 bases from J, with 10 bases in between. In DNA form, the CDR3 reads TGCGCCAGCAGCTTGGCCCCTGACAGCTACAATGAGCAGTTCTTC. Translating gives CASSLAPDSYNEQFF.

By sample fraction, this clonotype is medium-sized. The chain has TRBV7-6 and TRBJ1-3; D gene uncertain. CDR1 and CDR2 (germline): SGHVS, FNYEAQ. CDR3 size: 16 residues. Trimming removed 4 bases from V and 0 bases from J, with 13 bases in between. The CDR3 reads CASSSPSINSGNTIYF. The CDR3 DNA sequence: TGTGCCAGCAGCTCACCGTCGATAAACTCTGGAAACACCATATATTTT.

This clonotype was detected a few times. This chain uses TRBV6-5 with TRBJ2-3, with a weak D call TRBD2 (6 bases). The germline V gene has CDR1 MNHEY and CDR2 SVGAGI. The CDR3 length is 17 residues. V gave up 0 bases and J gave up 4 bases, with 17 bases separating them. The CDR3 is CASSYSWLALSPDTQYF. The CDR3 region has the DNA TGTGCCAGCAGTTACTCTTGGCTAGCGTTATCCCCAGATACGCAGTATTTT.

This clonotype came up a few times. The chain combines TRBV28 with TRBJ2-2; TRBD2 matches 10 bases. V gave up 7 bases and J gave up 0 bases; unmatched junction bases: 14. CDR1 MDHEN and CDR2 SYDVKM come from the germline V gene. This CDR3 is built from 19 residues. The CDR3 loop is CASTEGGSGRNSNTGELFF. The CDR3 region has the DNA TGTGCCAGCACCGAAGGGGGTAGCGGGAGGAATTCGAACACCGGGGAGCTGTTTTTT. The full variable domain, with the rest looked up from reference TRBV28 and TRBJ2-2, is DVKVTQSSRYLVKRTGEKVFLECVQDMDHENMFWYRQDPGLGLRLIYFSYDVKMKEKGDIPEGYSVSREKKERFSLILESASTNQTSMYLCASTEGGSGRNSNTGELFFGEGSRLTVL.

This clonotype has at least ten counts. The J gene is TRBJ1-1, the V gene TRBV27, with D unresolved. V dropped 7 bases and J dropped 2 bases, with 11 bases sitting between them. CDR3 length equals 13 residues. The V gene's germline CDR1 is MNHEY and CDR2 SMNVEV (reference sequence). The chain's CDR3 is CASTRHLNTEAFF. The CDR3 DNA sequence: TGTGCCAGCACGCGGCACCTAAACACTGAAGCTTTCTTT.

CDR3 nucleotides: TGTGCCAGCAAGGACAGGGGATCGGGAGCTTTCTTT. Its protein is CASKDRGSGAFF. V usage is TRBV6-2 or TRBV6-3 and J usage is TRBJ1-1, with TRBD1 matching 9 bases. The J segment lost 10 bases and the V segment lost 7 bases, leaving 7 bases of the junction unmatched. Per germline, CDR1 MNHEY and CDR2 SVGEGT. The length of the CDR3 is 12 residues.